Reported below is one T cell receptor beta chain. Germline trimming cut 3 bases from V and 2 bases from J; bases unmatched to any gene: 11. The germline V gene has CDR1 SGHNT and CDR2 YYREEE (reference sequence). The CDR3 runs to 19 residues. The data belong to a study of blood T cell repertoires in COVID-19. Per the original methods: Amplification of reference gene primers provided the estimated nucleated cell counts. Repertoires were generated with immunoSEQ multiplex PCR, while TCRdb's copy carries only in-frame clones and drops some. The V and J calls and clone size were taken over from that table, and D and trimming were inferred from the DNA. The sample shows 250,000 or so clones, 70% to 90% of them seen only once.

The gene calls are TRBV5-4 and TRBJ2-3; 14 bases line up with TRBD2. This clonotype was obtained from a woman between 45 and 60 years old who had been exposed to COVID-19. The sample taken for sequencing was PBMCs or T cells enriched from blood (not recorded which). The CDR3 protein is CASSWGTSGGQGYTDTQYF. The CDR3 nucleotides are TGTGCCAGCAGCTGGGGGACTAGCGGGGGTCAGGGTTACACAGATACGCAGTATTTT.